What follows are 23 T cell receptor beta chains derived from one specimen sequenced in a study of T cells in Graves' hyperthyroidism and ophthalmopathy (dated by TCRdb to the late 2010s). Library prep was done by multiplex PCR. For sequencing, an Illumina HiSeq 2000 was employed. The TCR beta CDR3 regions were amplified from RNA transcripts. For the first round of RT-PCR on the TCR CDR3, the HTBI primer set was used together with the Qiagen OneStep RT-PCR kit. TCRdb redid the processing of the public reads, applying fastp at Q25 and MiXCR, and retained in-frame beta chains. Identical CDR3 protein sequences are pooled into one entry, listed with their most common genes and DNA. For this sample the table gives under 450,000 distinct CDR3 sequences, of which roughly 17% were detected only once. The ten largest clones add up to approximately 35% of the sample. The sample was blood. These receptors were collected from a woman aged 25-40 years with Graves' hyperthyroidism that later progressed to Graves' ophthalmopathy.

This clonotype was counted at least ten times. CDR3 region: CSARFNNSPLHF. As DNA, the CDR3 is TGCAGTGCTAGATTCAATAATTCACCCCTCCACTTT. This chain connects TRBV20-1 to TRBJ1-6; no clear D gene. The CDR3 extends over 12 amino acids. The germline V and J ends were trimmed by 2 bases and 5 bases, with 4 bases remaining between them. Germline-derived CDR1 and CDR2 are DFQATT and SNEGSKA (reference sequence).

This clonotype was counted at least ten times. J is TRBJ1-4 and V is TRBV20-1; D uncertain. The CDR3 totals 13 residues. V lost 3 bases and J 8 bases, leaving 13 bases between the germline ends. Germline loops: CDR1 DFQATT, CDR2 SNEGSKA (reference sequence). In DNA, the CDR3 is TGCAGTGCTAGTTTGCGAGAGTGGGAAAAACTGTTTTTT. The encoded protein is CSASLREWEKLFF.

This clonotype has a count of ten or more. This sequence joins TRBV6-5 and TRBJ2-7, with a weak D call TRBD1 (5 bases). The V gene lost 0 bases and the J gene lost 3 bases, with 15 bases spanning the gap. This CDR3 is built from 16 residues. From germline, CDR1 is MNHEY and CDR2 SVGAGI. CDR3 in amino acids: CASSYSMQGSLYEQYF. In DNA form, the CDR3 reads TGTGCCAGCAGTTACTCGATGCAGGGCAGCCTCTACGAGCAGTACTTC.

The V and J genes are TRBV7-9 and TRBJ1-6, with D perhaps TRBD1 (6 bases). Trimming shortened V by 3 bases and J by 0 bases, and 12 bases separated the two germline ends. Germline loops: CDR1 SEHNR, CDR2 FQNEAQ (reference sequence). The CDR3 contains 17 residues. The CDR3 is CASSFTGLSSYNSPLHF. The CDR3 DNA reads as TGTGCCAGCAGCTTCACAGGGTTAAGCTCCTATAATTCACCCCTCCACTTT.

The gene calls are TRBV20-1 and TRBJ2-7; unclear D gene. V was clipped by 1 base and J by 3 bases, with 16 bases between them. The CDR3 covers 15 residues. CDR1 is DFQATT and CDR2 is SNEGSKA in the germline V gene (reference sequence). The CDR3 coding sequence is TGCAGTGCTAGAGTGTCCAGTGCAAGTAACTACGAGCAGTACTTC. Its protein product is CSARVSSASNYEQYF.

J is TRBJ1-1 and V is TRBV27; maybe TRBD1 (6 bases). CDR3 length: 13 residues. The V gene's germline CDR1 is MNHEY and CDR2 SMNVEV (reference sequence). The V and J ends lost 3 bases and 7 bases respectively, with 12 bases between them. The CDR3 loop is CASSFLGGGEAFF. CDR3 in DNA: TGTGCCAGCAGTTTCCTGGGGGGCGGTGAAGCTTTCTTT.

In its sample, this clonotype was seen many times. This chain joins TRBV7-9 and TRBJ1-2, with D hard to call. Germline CDR1 and CDR2: SEHNR and FQNEAQ (reference sequence). The CDR3 has 10 amino acids. V was cut by 1 base and J by 6 bases, with 0 bases left in between. The CDR3 sequence is CASSLDGYTF. CDR3 coding DNA: TGTGCCAGCAGCTTAGATGGCTACACCTTC.

V and J are TRBV27 and TRBJ1-2; the D gene is possibly TRBD1 (6 bases). Germline V CDR1 and CDR2: MNHEY, SMNVEV (reference sequence). Trimming removed 2 bases at V and 5 bases at J, with 9 bases between. The CDR3 runs 13 residues. CDR3 nucleotide sequence: TGTGCCAGCAGTTTAACAGGGAAATATGGCTACACCTTC. This sequence encodes CASSLTGKYGYTF.

This clonotype has only a few counts. V usage is TRBV20-1 and J usage is TRBJ2-1; D might be TRBD1 or TRBD2, each matching 7 bases. V lost 5 bases and J lost 9, with 26 bases in between. Germline V gives CDR1 DFQATT, CDR2 SNEGSKA (reference sequence). The length of the CDR3 is 16 residues. The CDR3 nucleotides read TGCAGTGCTTCCCAGAACCTCAGGGGGAGGGTAGGTGAGCAGTTCTTC. Amino acids: CSASQNLRGRVGEQFF.

V and J are TRBV7-8 and TRBJ2-3; 8 positions match TRBD2. The CDR3 totals 17 residues. Germline V gene data show CDR1 as SGHVS and CDR2 as FQNEAQ. V trimming: 4 bases; J trimming: 5 bases; junction bases outside the gene matches: 14. CDR3 sequence (DNA): TGTGCCAGCAGCTCACTTCTAGCGGGCCTTGGGGAAGATACGCAGTATTTT. This translates into CASSSLLAGLGEDTQYF.

This clonotype has at least ten counts. The chain recombines TRBV2 with TRBJ2-5, with D maybe TRBD2 (6 bases). Trimming removed 6 bases at V and 6 bases at J, with 26 bases between. The CDR3 runs 17 residues. Per the germline V gene, CDR1 is SNHLY and CDR2 is FYNNEI. The CDR3 region is CASRRSRDFQSAKTQYF. DNA of the CDR3: TGTGCCAGCAGGAGGTCCCGGGACTTTCAATCCGCAAAGACCCAGTACTTC.

Ten or more counts support this clonotype. The chain carries TRBV3-1 and TRBJ2-4, with D possibly being TRBD1 or TRBD2 (6 bases each). The CDR3 sequence is 17 residues long. The V gene lost 4 bases and the J gene lost 1 base, with 17 bases spanning the gap. Germline V gene data show CDR1 as LGHDT and CDR2 as YNNKEL (reference sequence). The CDR3 DNA reads as TGTGCCAGCAGCCCAGAGGGGGGTCTCACGGCCAAAAACATTCAGTACTTC. It encodes CASSPEGGLTAKNIQYF.

This clonotype was counted ten times or more. The chain employs TRBV7-9 and TRBJ1-1; D is unresolved. CDR3 length equals 13 residues. The germline V gene has CDR1 SEHNR and CDR2 FQNEAQ (reference sequence). The V and J ends lost 2 bases and 4 bases respectively, with 8 bases between them. The DNA of the CDR3 is TGTGCCAGCAGCTTATGGGCGGGCACTGAAGCTTTCTTT. It specifies CASSLWAGTEAFF.

Many counts were recorded for this clonotype. This rearrangement joins TRBV5-1 to TRBJ1-2, with D unclear. V dropped 4 bases and J dropped 3 bases, with 13 bases sitting between them. Germline CDR1 is SGHRS and CDR2 is YFSETQ. The CDR3 totals 14 residues. The CDR3 is CASSREPGDYGYTF. For the CDR3, the DNA is TGCGCCAGCAGCCGGGAACCTGGGGACTATGGCTACACCTTC.

This clonotype has a handful of counts. V gene TRBV7-2 combines with J gene TRBJ2-1; TRBD2 matches at 9 bases. The CDR3 loop spans 15 amino acids. Unmatched junction bases numbered 10, after V lost 8 bases and J lost 5 bases. Per germline, CDR1 SGHTA and CDR2 FQGNSA. The CDR3 coding sequence is TGTGCCAGCCCTCTTGCGACTAGCGGTCACAATGAGCAGTTCTTC. Translating gives CASPLATSGHNEQFF.

This clonotype was counted at least ten times. This rearrangement joins TRBV27 to TRBJ2-6; D not resolved. The CDR3 length is 16 residues. Trimming removed 2 bases from V and 4 bases from J, with 12 bases in between. The germline gives CDR1 MNHEY, CDR2 SMNVEV (reference sequence). CDR3 nucleotides: TGTGCCAGCAGTTTAGTAGGTGGGCCCGGGGCCAACGTCCTGACTTTC. It encodes CASSLVGGPGANVLTF.

This clonotype has at least ten counts. The gene calls are TRBV20-1 and TRBJ2-5, with unresolved D. The CDR3 runs to 12 residues. The ends were cut back, 8 bases at V and 4 bases at J, with 14 bases in the middle. In germline, CDR1 is DFQATT, CDR2 SNEGSKA (reference sequence). CDR3 amino acids: CSPQRARETQYF. CDR3 nucleotide sequence: TGCAGTCCCCAAAGGGCGCGAGAGACCCAGTACTTC.

This clonotype occurred many times. The V call is TRBV20-1, the J call TRBJ2-7; D is unresolved. The V and J ends lost 6 bases and 3 bases respectively, with 18 bases between them. Germline CDR1 reads DFQATT; CDR2 reads SNEGSKA (reference sequence). This CDR3 region has 14 residues. The CDR3 DNA sequence: TGCAGTGCCCTCGAGTCTTCCGGCGGCTACGAGCAGTACTTC. The encoded protein is CSALESSGGYEQYF.

This clonotype was observed many times. The V gene is TRBV9, the J gene TRBJ1-2, with TRBD1 as a possible D gene (5 bases). Germline assignment: CDR1 SGDLS and CDR2 YYNGEE. Trimming took 0 bases from V and 1 from J, leaving 10 bases between them. The CDR3 spans 15 residues. The CDR3, as DNA: TGTGCCAGCAGCGTAGGCTCAGGGATTAACTATGGCTACACCTTC. It is translated as CASSVGSGINYGYTF.

The table lists this clonotype with many counts. This rearrangement joins TRBV12-3 or TRBV12-4 to TRBJ2-2, with D tentatively TRBD1 (6 bases). Trimming removed 4 bases from V and 6 bases from J, with 9 bases in between. The CDR3 is made up of 13 amino acids. The CDR3 DNA sequence: TGTGCCAGCAGTTACAGGGCCGCCGGGGAGCTGTTTTTT. It is translated as CASSYRAAGELFF.

This clonotype was detected many times. J is TRBJ2-5 and V is TRBV20-1; no clear D. Germline-derived CDR1 and CDR2 are DFQATT and SNEGSKA (reference sequence). The CDR3 contains 12 residues. V dropped 7 bases and J dropped 5 bases, with 14 bases sitting between them. The CDR3 nucleotides are TGCAGTGGCTCCGAAGGTGGGGAGACCCAGTACTTC. This sequence encodes CSGSEGGETQYF.

Ten or more counts support this clonotype. This chain links TRBV20-1 with TRBJ2-7; D is perhaps TRBD1 or TRBD2 (6 bases each). Trimming removed 4 bases from V and 3 bases from J, with 22 bases in between. This CDR3 is built from 16 residues. Per germline, CDR1 DFQATT and CDR2 SNEGSKA (reference sequence). CDR3 nucleotide sequence: TGCAGTGCTATTCCGGGGGACACGACAGGAAACTACGAGCAGTACTTC. Translation: CSAIPGDTTGNYEQYF.

The chain uses TRBV25-1 and TRBJ1-5, with D unclear. The CDR3 runs to 13 residues. With 1 base removed from V and 2 bases from J, the gap between germline ends came to 3 bases. Germline CDR1 reads MGHDK; CDR2 reads SYGVNS. As DNA, the CDR3 is TGTGCCAGCAGTGAATCCGGCAATCAGCCCCAGCATTTT. Translation gives CASSESGNQPQHF.